The rows below give T cell receptor beta chains drawn from one sample of a study of blood T cell repertoires in COVID-19. Clones were sequenced by immunoSEQ multiplex PCR, and TCRdb holds only the in-frame ones, with some missing. This sample has 350,000 to 400,000 clones, with 89% found just once. The sequenced sample consisted of peripheral blood. Every receptor here comes from a woman in her 30s with COVID-19, enrolled during active disease. Each CDR3 is given with its conserved first and last residue. The order of the fields is V gene, clone size, D gene, J gene, CDR3 DNA, CDR3 protein. A D gene is named only where the DNA matches it firmly. Clone size is given for some rows only: seen once, a few or many times, or a class if the clone is expanded.

>TRBV7-7|once|TRBD1|TRBJ2-3
TGTGCTAGCAGCCCGGGACAGGGGCCAGATACGCAGTATTTT
CASSPGQGPDTQYF
>TRBV7-8|once|-|TRBJ1-5
TGTGCCAGCAGCCCGTCTAGGAGCAATCAGCCCCAGCATTTT
CASSPSRSNQPQHF
>TRBV4-1|once|-|TRBJ2-7
TGCGCCAGCAGCCAAGCTAGAGGAATTTCCTACGAGCAGTACTTC
CASSQARGISYEQYF
>TRBV7-8|-|-|TRBJ1-5
TGTGCCAGCAGCTTACCAAGCAATCAGCCCCAGCATTTT
CASSLPSNQPQHF
>TRBV2|-|TRBD1|TRBJ1-2
TGTGCCAGCATGATTGAGGGACAGGGGGCTAGTGGCTACACCTTC
CASMIEGQGASGYTF
>TRBV7-2|-|TRBD2|TRBJ2-3
TGTGCCAGCAGCTTAGCGCTATTGGCGGGGGGGAGGACAGATACGCAGTATTTT
CASSLALLAGGRTDTQYF
>TRBV7-2|once|TRBD1|TRBJ2-5
TGTGCCAGCAGCTTCCCCGGGACAGAGCAAGAGACCCAGTACTTC
CASSFPGTEQETQYF
>TRBV2|once|-|TRBJ2-2
TGTGCCAGCAGTGAAGCGCTCGGAGGACCCGGGGAGCTGTTTTTT
CASSEALGGPGELFF
>TRBV6-5|few|TRBD1|TRBJ2-3
TGTGCCAGCAGGGGGACAGGGCGGACAAATACGCAGTATTTT
CASRGTGRTNTQYF
>TRBV10-2|-|TRBD2|TRBJ2-1
TGCGCCAGCAGGAACCGCAGGGGGGATAGCGGGAGGGCCTCCCTTTACAATGAGCAGTTCTTC
CASRNRRGDSGRASLYNEQFF
>TRBV11-2|-|TRBD2|TRBJ2-1
TGTGCCAGCGGAGGGGGACTAGCGGGAGGGCCAACCTACAATGAGCAGTTCTTC
CASGGGLAGGPTYNEQFF
>TRBV20-1|-|TRBD2|TRBJ2-5
TGCAGTGCGGATACGGGGGGTCGGCAGTACTTC
CSADTGGRQYF
>TRBV3-1/TRBV3-2|-|-|TRBJ1-2
TGTGCCAGCAGCCATGAAACAGGGTCTCAATATGGCTACACCTTC
CASSHETGSQYGYTF
>TRBV7-2|-|TRBD2|TRBJ2-3
TGTGCCAGCAGCACCCGACTAGCAGGGACAGATACGCAGTATTTT
CASSTRLAGTDTQYF
>TRBV27|-|TRBD1|TRBJ1-2
TGTGCCAGCAGTTTGGGGACAGGGAACCTCTATGGCTACACCTTC
CASSLGTGNLYGYTF
>TRBV5-5|-|-|TRBJ1-2
TGTGCCAGCAGCTTAAAGCCAGGGCAGTTCCATGGCTACACCTTC
CASSLKPGQFHGYTF
>TRBV3-1/TRBV3-2|-|TRBD2|TRBJ2-4
TGTGCCAGCAGCCAAGGCACTAGCGGAAACATTCAGTACTTC
CASSQGTSGNIQYF
>TRBV6-5|-|-|TRBJ2-2
TGTGCCAGCAGTTCCCGTCCGGGGTTCAGCGGGGAGCTGTTTTTT
CASSSRPGFSGELFF
>TRBV7-8|-|TRBD2|TRBJ2-5
TGTGCCAGCAGCCATCTGACTAGCGGGGCGCAAGAGACCCAGTACTTC
CASSHLTSGAQETQYF
>TRBV4-3|-|TRBD1|TRBJ1-2
TGCGCCAGCAGCCAAGATAGGGACAGGGTGCGCTACACCTTC
CASSQDRDRVRYTF
>TRBV5-4|-|-|TRBJ2-3
TGTGCCAGCAGCCCTAGCCCAGAAGTTTGGACAGATACGCAGTATTTT
CASSPSPEVWTDTQYF
>TRBV11-1|-|-|TRBJ2-1
TGTGCCAGCAGCTACTCTAGCGTGTACAATGAGCAGTTCTTC
CASSYSSVYNEQFF
>TRBV14|-|-|TRBJ2-1
TGTGCCAGCAGCCAAGGTGCCAGAAAATACAATGAGCAGTTCTTC
CASSQGARKYNEQFF
>TRBV9|-|-|TRBJ2-4
TGTGCCAGCAGCGACACTAGCACCCACATTCAGTACTTC
CASSDTSTHIQYF